This TCR beta chain was documented in a study of human T cells and chemical hapten exposure (dated by TCRdb to 2020 to 2023). Broadly, across the study: For sensitization, 2% DPC in acetone was applied to a 2 cm by 2 cm area of upper inner arm skin. Weekly therapeutic DPC doses were additionally applied to the scalp of patients throughout the approximately 24-week study period. Patch testing was performed on the upper back with Finn chambers containing 0.01% DPC, and the patch tests were scored after 6 days according to International Contact Dermatitis Research Group standards. The mostly female patient cohort included alopecia areata with under or over 50% scalp involvement, alopecia totalis and alopecia universalis. Libraries were pooled for sequencing, and per-sample TCR yields varied mainly because of small differences in library volumes within the pool. In alopecia patients, the study followed how the peripheral blood TCR repertoire changed in vivo over primary and secondary sensitization to diphenylcyclopropenone (DPC), a hapten. Blood samples were taken from patients before sensitization (week 0) and at 2, 6 and about 24 weeks after DPC sensitization. Twenty-nine alopecia patients gave blood for TCR sequencing at one to four time points (pre-sensitization, 2, 6 and 24 weeks).

The CDR3 has 13 amino acids, counting the end cysteine and phenylalanine. The read is trimmed to its CDR3 DNA, 39 bases read in frame from base 1. V and J lose 6 bases and 7 bases, and a span of 15 bases separates them. CDR1 MNHEY and CDR2 SVGEGT are derived from the germline V gene. Sample time point, as interpreted from the label and publication: patch test 2, 6 weeks after DPC sensitization. The intended sense of this specimen's treatment or condition label: therapeutic diphenylcyclopropenone sensitization with weekly scalp DPC. Blood at each patch-test visit was drawn before the patch test was applied. Patients were eligible if aged 18 to 70, diagnosed with alopecia and judged suitable for DPC therapy, and pregnant patients were excluded. Total RNA was extracted from unfractionated whole blood collected in Tempus Blood RNA tubes. The library was built by means of RACE. Sequencing was carried out with a NextSeq 500. During library preparation, unique molecular identifiers were attached to individual cDNA molecules so that TCRs could be counted quantitatively and reproducibly. From each blood RNA sample, both TCR alpha and TCR beta chains were sequenced. In the original analysis: A median of around 100,000 TCRs per sample was observed, with a range of roughly 20,000 to 700,000. V, J and CDR3 annotation of the TCR reads was carried out using the Decombinator software suite. Every sample was subsampled to the same number of TCRs (28,000) for the PS versus PT1 abundance plots. Expanded TCRs were defined as absent before sensitization and observed at least eight times at the 2-week time point. The public reads were reanalyzed by TCRdb: fastp trimming at Q25, MiXCR alignment, in-frame beta chains only. Rows merge per CDR3 protein into single entries with the most common DNA and genes. The V and J calls were not made by the authors but by TCRdb's processing. The sample includes more than 70,000 distinct CDR3 sequences, with roughly 12% observed a single time. 1.5% to 2% of the sample is taken by the ten largest.

The paper's findings and limits, for the study overall: Expanded TCRs formed significantly more large CDR3 similarity clusters than pre-sensitization or healthy control sets, consistent with antigen-driven responses. A positive correlation was found between the number of PT1 expanded TCRs and patch test score, with significance reached at thresholds 8, 16 and 32 but not 4. Because every patient had alopecia, a presumed autoimmune disease, the patients' immune response might differ from that of healthy individuals. After repeated subsampling, the strength of the expansion versus patch-test correlation and the threshold at which it became significant changed. No change with DPC sensitization was found in the number of TCRs above 1 in 1000 frequency, and no evidence of global repertoire structure alterations was found.

About this clonotype itself: It lacks a known antigen. One base away there is no much larger clone; base qualities are not given.

The sequencing here drew on whole blood, taken in connection with sensitization to the hapten diphenylcyclopropenone (DPC). The chain couples TRBV6-2 or TRBV6-3 to TRBJ2-5; the D gene is perhaps TRBD2, from 5 matching bases. The source is a young man with alopecia areata. Some clones in this sample may be carry-over from other donors' samples. The CDR3 has the sequence CASSLWGELTQYF. At the DNA level, the sequence is TGTGCCAGCAGCCTGTGGGGAGAATTGACCCAGTACTTC.